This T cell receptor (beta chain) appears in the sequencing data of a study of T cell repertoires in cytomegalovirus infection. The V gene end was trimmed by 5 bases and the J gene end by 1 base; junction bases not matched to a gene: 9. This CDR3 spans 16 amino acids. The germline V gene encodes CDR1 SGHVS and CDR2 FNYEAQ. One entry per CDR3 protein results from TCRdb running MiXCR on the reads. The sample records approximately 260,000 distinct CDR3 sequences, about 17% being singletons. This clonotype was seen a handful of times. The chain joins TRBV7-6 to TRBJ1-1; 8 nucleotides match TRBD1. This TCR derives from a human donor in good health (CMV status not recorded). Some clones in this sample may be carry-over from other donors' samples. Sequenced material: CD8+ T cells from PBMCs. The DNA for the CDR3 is TGTGCCAGCAGCGGCGACAGGGGCCTTTGGAACACTGAAGCTTTCTTT. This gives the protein CASSGDRGLWNTEAFF.